These T cell receptor beta chains were read from a single sample in a study of cytomegalovirus exposure and HLA in healthy donors. The table came from immunoSEQ multiplex PCR; TCRdb's copy has only in-frame clones and leaves some out. Of around 110,000 clones detected, about three quarters appear once; the ten largest clones hold roughly 0.76%. Sequencing used PBMCs. The receptors shown here come from a boy aged 10-17 years in good health and CMV-seronegative. Each CDR3 is given with its conserved first and last residue. The order of the fields is D gene, J gene, clone size, V gene, CDR3 DNA, CDR3 protein. The D gene is left open where the match is weak. Only part of the rows carry a size: once, few, many, or a class if the clone is expanded.

>TRBD2|TRBJ2-1|few|TRBV19
TGTGCCAGCCTAGCGGAGGGCTACAATGAGCAGTTCTTC
CASLAEGYNEQFF
>TRBD1|TRBJ1-1|NA|TRBV2
TGTGCCAGCAGTTTGGACAGGGGAAAATTGACTGAAGCTTTCTTT
CASSLDRGKLTEAFF
>NA|TRBJ2-7|NA|TRBV28
TGTGCCAGCAGTTTATGGGACAGACAAAACTACGAGCAGTACTTC
CASSLWDRQNYEQYF
>TRBD1|TRBJ1-1|NA|TRBV7-8
TGTGCCAGCAGCGAATCTCTTTACGCCGGGACAGGGGACCTTAAGAACACTGAAGCTTTCTTT
CASSESLYAGTGDLKNTEAFF
>TRBD2|TRBJ2-3|NA|TRBV7-3
TGTGCCAGCAGCTTAGGGACTAGCGGGAGGGCAGATACGCAGTATTTT
CASSLGTSGRADTQYF
>NA|TRBJ2-3|NA|TRBV14
TGTGCCAGCAGCCAAGTGCGACAAACAGATACGCAGTATTTT
CASSQVRQTDTQYF
>NA|TRBJ1-1|NA|TRBV27
TGTGCCAGCAGTTTGGCTAGCGGAGAAGCTTTCTTT
CASSLASGEAFF
>NA|TRBJ2-7|NA|TRBV30
TGTGCCTGGAGTAACTCGAACGTCTACGAGCAGTACTTC
CAWSNSNVYEQYF
>NA|TRBJ2-3|NA|TRBV6-5
TGTGCCAGCAGTTACTCGAGGGGGGGTCGGACAGATACGCAGTATTTT
CASSYSRGGRTDTQYF
>NA|TRBJ2-5|few|TRBV6-6
TGTGCCAGCAGTTGGCCAGGGGAAGAGACCCAGTACTTC
CASSWPGEETQYF
>NA|TRBJ1-1|NA|TRBV28
TGTGCCAGCAACTATGAGACTGAAGCTTTCTTT
CASNYETEAFF
>NA|TRBJ2-5|NA|TRBV7-6
TGTGCCAGCAGAACGGACCAAGAGACCCAGTACTTC
CASRTDQETQYF
>NA|TRBJ1-5|NA|TRBV5-6
TGTGCCAGCAGCCTATACAGGGACAATCAGCCCCAGCATTTT
CASSLYRDNQPQHF
>TRBD1|TRBJ2-2|NA|TRBV19
TGTGCCAGTAGTACCCGGACAGGGGGTTCCAGGGAGCTGTTTTTT
CASSTRTGGSRELFF
>TRBD1|TRBJ1-1|NA|TRBV14
TGTGCCAGCAGCCAAGAGGGACAGGGGAACACTGAAGCTTTCTTT
CASSQEGQGNTEAFF
>TRBD1|TRBJ2-3|NA|TRBV30
TGTGCCGGCGTCGAGACAGGGAAGGGCACAGATACGCAGTATTTT
CAGVETGKGTDTQYF
>NA|TRBJ2-3|NA|TRBV19
TGTGCCAGTAGTATCTCCACAGATACGCAGTATTTT
CASSISTDTQYF
>TRBD2|TRBJ2-3|NA|TRBV29-1
TGCAGCGTTGTTGGGACTAGCGGTAGCACAGATACGCAGTATTTT
CSVVGTSGSTDTQYF
>NA|TRBJ2-7|NA|TRBV29-1
TGCAGCGTTGATGATCCTAGCGACGGTAGGGAGCAGTACTTC
CSVDDPSDGREQYF
>NA|TRBJ1-5|NA|TRBV7-9
TGTGCCAGCAGCTCCACGGAGGATCAGCCCCAGCATTTT
CASSSTEDQPQHF
>NA|TRBJ2-3|once|TRBV28
TGTGCCAGCAGTTTCGTCGACGGGAGTGGAGGAGATACGCAGTATTTT
CASSFVDGSGGDTQYF
>NA|TRBJ2-2|NA|TRBV7-9
TGTGCCAGCACCCGTACCGGGGAGCTGTTTTTT
CASTRTGELFF